A single sample gave rise to the 15 T cell receptor beta chains below, sequenced in a study of monozygotic twins with inflammatory bowel disease. Following a re-call of the 5' RACE reads, TCRdb has one entry per CDR3 protein and lacks DNA. The sample table sets out approximately 330,000 distinct CDR3 sequences. The specimen was blood. The receptors here all came from a human donor with ulcerative colitis or Crohn's disease, or a healthy co-twin of an affected twin (not recorded which).

The chain combines TRBV7-9 with TRBJ2-7; there is no DNA to check the TCRdb D call of TRBD1. Germline CDR1 is SEHNR and CDR2 is FQNEAQ (reference sequence). The CDR3 is 14 residues long. CDR3 sequence: CASSLGPLSYEQYF.

The chain couples TRBV20-1 to TRBJ1-5; TCRdb indicates TRBD1, and absent DNA this call remains unverified. The germline V gene has CDR1 DFQATT and CDR2 SNEGSKA (reference sequence). The CDR3 contains 14 residues. CDR3 loop: CSAAGTAPNQPQHF.

V and J are TRBV5-1 and TRBJ2-7; with no DNA, the TCRdb D assignment of TRBD1 cannot be verified. The CDR3 runs 15 residues. CDR1 and CDR2 from the germline V gene are SGHRS and YFSETQ. CDR3 sequence reads: CASSYRGDRNYEQYF.

The CDR3 sequence: CSVGQAGTQYF. The chain uses TRBV29-1 and TRBJ2-5; TCRdb's D call of TRBD1 is untestable without DNA. The CDR3 runs 11 residues. Germline V gene sequence: CDR1 SQVTM, CDR2 ANQGSEA.

V and J are TRBV5-1 and TRBJ2-4; TCRdb's D call of TRBD1 is untestable without DNA. Germline V lookup: CDR1 SGHRS, CDR2 YFSETQ. The CDR3 sequence is 13 residues long. The CDR3: CASSRDSKNIQYF.

J is TRBJ2-3 and V is TRBV12-3 or TRBV12-4; the D call of TRBD1 rests on TCRdb alone, since no DNA is present to check it. The CDR3 is made up of 14 amino acids. CDR3: CASSPGGSTDTQYF.

The chain employs TRBV18 and TRBJ2-3. The CDR3 has 13 amino acids. Germline V gene data show CDR1 as KGHSH and CDR2 as LQKENI. The CDR3 spells CASSPPSADTQYF.

The chain joins TRBV6-5 to TRBJ2-2. The CDR3 loop spans 15 amino acids. Germline CDR1 is MNHEY and CDR2 is SVGAGI. CDR3 in amino acids: CASSSTRSSTGELFF.

The chain is built from TRBV12-3 or TRBV12-4 and TRBJ2-7; without DNA, the TCRdb call of TRBD2 cannot be checked. There are 14 residues in the CDR3. This chain's CDR3 is CASSLRVSSYEQYF.

CDR3 sequence reads: CAISEDGRSSYEQYF. The rearrangement joins TRBV10-3 to TRBJ2-7. The CDR3 spans 15 residues. Germline lookup yields CDR1 ENHRY and CDR2 SYGVKD.

The J gene is TRBJ2-2, the V gene TRBV7-2; TCRdb selects TRBD2, and the lack of DNA leaves this call unchecked. Germline CDR1 is SGHTA and CDR2 is FQGNSA. The CDR3 consists of 16 residues. The CDR3 loop is CASRRLAGEQGGELFF.

This sequence joins TRBV4-1 and TRBJ1-4. Germline CDR1 and CDR2: MGHRA and YSYEKL. This CDR3 region has 13 residues. CDR3: CASSHLRNEKLFF.

V gene TRBV12-3 or TRBV12-4 combines with J gene TRBJ1-6; TCRdb outputs TRBD1, but without DNA this stays unchecked. This CDR3 has 15 amino acids. This chain's CDR3 is CASRPGQGYNSPLHF.

The V gene is TRBV6-1, the J gene TRBJ2-3. This CDR3 spans 13 amino acids. In germline, CDR1 is MNHNS, CDR2 SASEGT. This CDR3 is CASRGRASDTQYF.

This chain connects TRBV28 to TRBJ1-6; TCRdb's D call, TRBD1, is unchecked because there is no DNA. The CDR3 extends over 14 amino acids. Germline lookup yields CDR1 MDHEN and CDR2 SYDVKM. The CDR3: CASSLSPGDSPLHF.